The 15 T cell receptor beta chains presented below share a single source sample, sequenced in a study of blood T cell repertoires in COVID-19. The repertoire was sequenced with immunoSEQ multiplex PCR; TCRdb's copy has only in-frame clones and lacks some. There are 250,000 or so clones in the sample; 86% occur only once, and around 2.1% lies in the top ten. The specimen sequenced was PBMCs or T cells enriched from blood (not recorded which). These receptors were collected from a woman aged 45-65 years who had recovered from COVID-19.

The genes are TRBV27 and TRBJ1-2, with 7 bases lining up with TRBD1. This CDR3 is 15 amino acids long. V shed 4 bases, J shed 4 bases, and the junction held 9 bases outside the gene matches. From germline, CDR1 is MNHEY and CDR2 SMNVEV (reference sequence). The DNA for the CDR3 is TGTGCCAGCAGTTCTCAACCGGGACAGTCCTATGGCTACACCTTC. This sequence encodes CASSSQPGQSYGYTF.

V and J are TRBV12-3 or TRBV12-4 and TRBJ2-1, with no clear D. This CDR3 has 11 amino acids. V lost 6 bases, J lost 7 bases, and 7 bases lay in between. CDR3 in amino acids: CASSRLNEQFF. DNA of the CDR3: TGTGCCAGCAGCAGACTTAATGAGCAGTTCTTC.

V and J are TRBV2 and TRBJ1-2, with 11 bases matching TRBD1. The CDR3 has 13 amino acids. V lost 11 bases and J lost 6; bases outside the gene matches: 8. CDR1 is SNHLY, CDR2 FYNNEI, per germline. CDR3 DNA: TGTGCCGGCAACCTGGACAGGGGGCATGGCTACACCTTC. Amino acids: CAGNLDRGHGYTF. The complete variable domain, with remaining parts taken from reference TRBV2 and TRBJ1-2, reads EPEVTQTPSHQVTQMGQEVILRCVPISNHLYFYWYRQILGQKVEFLVSFYNNEISEKSEIFDDQFSVERPDGSNFTLKIRSTKLEDSAMYFCAGNLDRGHGYTFGSGTRLTVV.

The chain combines TRBV9 with TRBJ1-1, with no clear D. CDR1 and CDR2 from the germline V gene are SGDLS and YYNGEE. V dropped 0 bases and J dropped 4 bases, with 10 bases sitting between them. The CDR3 has 14 amino acids. The CDR3 DNA reads as TGTGCCAGCAGCGTAGAGTTGGGCAGCACTGAAGCTTTCTTT. It codes for CASSVELGSTEAFF.

The chain carries TRBV2 and TRBJ1-2; D is unclear. Trimming stripped 3 bases from V and 8 bases from J, with 13 bases between. Germline CDR1 is SNHLY and CDR2 is FYNNEI. The CDR3 extends over 13 amino acids. The CDR3 loop reads CASSEAAPWGYTF. The CDR3 coding sequence is TGTGCCAGCAGTGAGGCGGCCCCGTGGGGCTACACCTTC.

The chain couples TRBV4-2 to TRBJ1-2, with 9 bases identical to TRBD1. In germline, CDR1 is LGHNA, CDR2 YNFKEQ. CDR3 size: 17 residues. With V trimmed by 0 bases and J by 7 bases, 12 bases remained unmatched. This CDR3 is CASSQDSRTGDISGYTF. CDR3 sequence (DNA): TGTGCCAGCAGCCAAGATTCCAGGACAGGGGATATAAGTGGCTACACCTTC.

The chain is built from TRBV19 and TRBJ2-7, with TRBD2 matching over 7 bases. Germline trimming cut 0 bases from V and 0 bases from J; bases unmatched to any gene: 2. Germline V lookup: CDR1 LNHDA, CDR2 SQIVND (reference sequence). This CDR3 contains 15 residues. This CDR3 is CASSIDGGGSYEQYF. The DNA of the CDR3 is TGTGCCAGTAGTATAGACGGCGGGGGCTCCTACGAGCAGTACTTC.

This clone was seen only once. The V and J genes are TRBV10-3 and TRBJ1-2, with a tentative D call TRBD1 (5 bases). The CDR3 runs 13 residues. With 2 bases removed from V and 4 bases from J, the gap between germline ends came to 8 bases. Germline CDR1 and CDR2: ENHRY and SYGVKD. CDR3 in amino acids: CAISEPGFYGYTF. The CDR3 DNA is TGTGCCATCAGTGAGCCAGGGTTCTATGGCTACACCTTC.

This clone was counted only a few times. The chain is built from TRBV2 and TRBJ1-4; 7 positions agree with TRBD1. The junction had 7 bases not matched to a gene; V was cut back by 6 bases and J by 3 bases. The germline gives CDR1 SNHLY, CDR2 FYNNEI. CDR3 length equals 15 residues. The CDR3 coding sequence is TGTGCCAGCAGGCATCGACAGGGCGCTAATGAAAAACTGTTTTTT. Amino acids: CASRHRQGANEKLFF.

Written as DNA, the CDR3 is TGTGCCAGCAGCTTAGGTGTCAGCCAAGAGACCCAGTACTTC. Protein sequence: CASSLGVSQETQYF. This chain uses TRBV7-9 with TRBJ2-5; D uncertain. The ends were cut back, 1 base at V and 1 base at J, with 7 bases in the middle. CDR1 and CDR2 (germline): SEHNR, FQNEAQ (reference sequence). The CDR3 spans 14 residues.

V gene TRBV7-3 combines with J gene TRBJ2-2; D gene unclear. Trimming left V 4 bases short and J 5 bases short, with 11 bases between. Germline assignment: CDR1 SGHTA and CDR2 FQGTGA. The CDR3 loop spans 14 amino acids. The CDR3 DNA follows: TGTGCCAGCAGCTCAACCCTCGGGACCGGGGAGCTGTTTTTT. This translates into CASSSTLGTGELFF.

The CDR3: CASSPGGGVRDEQFF. The DNA of the CDR3 is TGTGCCAGCAGCCCAGGAGGCGGGGTACGGGATGAGCAGTTCTTC. The genes are TRBV11-3 and TRBJ2-1; TRBD2 is a possible D gene (6 bases). The CDR3 is 15 residues long. The V end lost 5 bases, the J end lost 8 bases, and 19 bases lay between the germline ends. Germline loops: CDR1 SGHNT, CDR2 YENEEA.

In this sample, this clone turned up once. V gene TRBV20-1 combines with J gene TRBJ1-1; maybe TRBD1 (6 bases). The CDR3 is 11 residues long. V dropped 5 bases and J dropped 7 bases, with 11 bases sitting between them. CDR1 is DFQATT, CDR2 SNEGSKA, per germline (reference sequence). Here the CDR3 reads CSADTGSEAFF. The CDR3, as DNA: TGCAGTGCTGATACAGGGAGTGAAGCTTTCTTT.

This clone was counted a few times. The V call is TRBV14, the J call TRBJ2-3; D might be TRBD2 (6 bases). Trimming removed 4 bases at V and 6 bases at J, with 14 bases between. From germline, CDR1 is SGHDN and CDR2 FVKESK. The CDR3 is made up of 14 amino acids. In nucleotides, the CDR3 is TGTGCCAGCAGCCCGAGGACTATCTGGGATACGCAGTATTTT. It codes for CASSPRTIWDTQYF.

This chain links TRBV19 with TRBJ1-5; D might be TRBD1 (6 bases). The V end lost 7 bases, the J end lost 4 bases, and 17 bases lay between the germline ends. Germline CDR1 is LNHDA and CDR2 is SQIVND (reference sequence). The CDR3 runs 15 residues. For the CDR3, the DNA is TGTGCCAGTACGATAGGGGGACGAGGGAATCAGCCCCAGCATTTT. It specifies CASTIGGRGNQPQHF.